What follows are 5 T cell receptor beta chains derived from one specimen sequenced in a study of control samples from healthy donors and cancer patients. The table came from immunoSEQ multiplex PCR; TCRdb's copy has only in-frame clones and leaves some out. The table lists about 69,000 clones, over 65% of them singletons. The sample consisted of PBMCs. The source of these receptors is a woman in her forties or fifties with lung cancer.

This sequence joins TRBV9 and TRBJ2-5, with no clear D. The CDR3 covers 15 residues. Trimming shortened V by 4 bases and J by 0 bases, and 13 bases separated the two germline ends. Per the germline V gene, CDR1 is SGDLS and CDR2 is YYNGEE. CDR3 sequence reads: CASSSHDGYQETQYF. For the CDR3, the DNA is TGTGCCAGCAGCTCCCATGACGGATACCAAGAGACCCAGTACTTC.

This clone is a singleton in its sample. The chain carries TRBV18 and TRBJ2-3, with 12 positions matching TRBD2. With V trimmed by 5 bases and J by 0 bases, 24 bases remained unmatched. The germline CDR1 and CDR2 sequences are KGHSH and LQKENI. The CDR3 extends over 23 amino acids. The CDR3 is CASSSFDPYPGLAGPPSTDTQYF. For the CDR3, the DNA is TGTGCCAGCTCATCCTTTGATCCCTATCCGGGACTAGCGGGCCCCCCTAGCACAGATACGCAGTATTTT.

This CDR3 is CASSPQGVTPQHF. The CDR3 nucleotides read TGTGCCAGCAGTCCACAGGGGGTGACGCCCCAGCATTTT. The J gene is TRBJ1-5, the V gene TRBV27; 8 positions match TRBD1. CDR3 length equals 13 residues. Germline CDR1 reads MNHEY; CDR2 reads SMNVEV (reference sequence). Unmatched junction bases numbered 6, after V lost 5 bases and J lost 9 bases.

The chain combines TRBV28 with TRBJ1-1, with TRBD1 matching over 11 bases. Germline V gene lookup returns CDR1 MDHEN and CDR2 SYDVKM. The CDR3 is made up of 16 amino acids. V trimming: 6 bases; J trimming: 6 bases; junction bases outside the gene matches: 12. CDR3 coding DNA: TGTGCCAGCAGCCCTCTAAAATGGACAGGGGGCCCTGAAGCTTTCTTT. Translating it yields CASSPLKWTGGPEAFF.

This chain links TRBV29-1 with TRBJ1-1, with D possibly being TRBD1 (5 bases). The CDR3 contains 11 residues. Germline values: CDR1 SQVTM, CDR2 ANQGSEA. V gave up 6 bases and J gave up 7 bases, with 12 bases separating them. The CDR3 loop is CSVGEAGEAFF. CDR3 DNA: TGCAGCGTGGGGGAGGCGGGTGAAGCTTTCTTT. Looking up the rest from reference TRBV29-1 and TRBJ1-1 gives the full variable domain: SAVISQKPSRDICQRGTSLTIQCQVDSQVTMMFWYRQQPGQSLTLIATANQGSEATYESGFVIDKFPISRPNLTFSTLTVSNMSPEDSSIYLCSVGEAGEAFFGQGTRLTVV.